The rows below give T cell receptor beta chains drawn from one sample of a study of blood T cell repertoires in COVID-19. Sequenced by immunoSEQ multiplex PCR; TCRdb stores in-frame clones only, minus some. This sample has under 200,000 clones, with about 88% found just once. The sequenced sample consisted of PBMCs or T cells enriched from blood (not recorded which). The receptors shown here come from a woman aged 45-65 years who had recovered from COVID-19. Each CDR3 is given without its conserved first and last residue. A D gene is named only where the DNA matches it firmly.

d_gene: NA; v_gene: TRBV7-8; len: 13; j_gene: TRBJ2-2; CDR3aa: ASSLSGDKAGELF
d_gene: TRBD1; v_gene: TRBV7-9; len: 16; j_gene: TRBJ1-4; CDR3aa: ASSSDRGRTATNEKLF
d_gene: TRBD1; v_gene: TRBV29-1; len: 13; j_gene: TRBJ1-6; CDR3aa: SVRTGGVYNSPLH
d_gene: TRBD1; v_gene: TRBV3-1/TRBV3-2; len: 12; j_gene: TRBJ2-5; CDR3aa: ASRHSGGEETQY
d_gene: NA; v_gene: TRBV18; len: 10; j_gene: TRBJ2-5; CDR3aa: ASSPAVETQY
d_gene: TRBD2; v_gene: TRBV11-3; len: 15; j_gene: TRBJ2-2; CDR3aa: ASSPRLERGNTGELF
d_gene: TRBD1; v_gene: TRBV29-1; len: 21; j_gene: TRBJ1-6; CDR3aa: SVEEGQGLREHQTSSYNSPLH
d_gene: NA; v_gene: TRBV19; len: 11; j_gene: TRBJ1-2; CDR3aa: ASSIGELYGYT
d_gene: TRBD2; v_gene: TRBV6-1; len: 14; j_gene: TRBJ2-5; CDR3aa: ASSELTGTSGRAQY
d_gene: NA; v_gene: TRBV19; len: 10; j_gene: TRBJ1-2; CDR3aa: ASRNRGYGYT
d_gene: NA; v_gene: TRBV5-1; len: 13; j_gene: TRBJ2-1; CDR3aa: ASSFGQSSYNEQF
d_gene: TRBD1; v_gene: TRBV19; len: 14; j_gene: TRBJ2-2; CDR3aa: ASRGTGTPNTGELF
d_gene: TRBD2; v_gene: TRBV5-5; len: 15; j_gene: TRBJ2-7; CDR3aa: ASSSPGLAGESGEQY
d_gene: NA; v_gene: TRBV28; len: 9; j_gene: TRBJ1-1; CDR3aa: ASSLTREAF
d_gene: NA; v_gene: TRBV11-2; len: 14; j_gene: TRBJ2-7; CDR3aa: ASSSRTGYGDYEQY
d_gene: NA; v_gene: TRBV19; len: 13; j_gene: TRBJ2-7; CDR3aa: ASSSSYRVPYEQY
d_gene: NA; v_gene: TRBV5-1; len: 16; j_gene: TRBJ2-7; CDR3aa: ASSSDRTQTSNSYEQY
d_gene: NA; v_gene: TRBV5-1; len: 12; j_gene: TRBJ1-6; CDR3aa: ASSSEGSNSPLH
d_gene: TRBD2; v_gene: TRBV3-1/TRBV3-2; len: 16; j_gene: TRBJ2-1; CDR3aa: ASSQGISRLADYNEQF
d_gene: NA; v_gene: TRBV19; len: 9; j_gene: TRBJ1-1; CDR3aa: ASATESEAF
d_gene: NA; v_gene: TRBV1; len: 16; j_gene: TRBJ2-2; CDR3aa: TSSQTLYTSGSFGELF
d_gene: TRBD1; v_gene: TRBV27; len: 14; j_gene: TRBJ1-1; CDR3aa: ASSLPKQGPNTEAF
d_gene: NA; v_gene: TRBV5-1; len: 11; j_gene: TRBJ2-5; CDR3aa: ASRRTTQETQY
d_gene: NA; v_gene: TRBV5-1; len: 13; j_gene: TRBJ1-5; CDR3aa: ASSLDSGSNQPQH
d_gene: TRBD2; v_gene: TRBV2; len: 13; j_gene: TRBJ2-7; CDR3aa: ASHLTSGFSYEQY
d_gene: TRBD1; v_gene: TRBV5-1; len: 11; j_gene: TRBJ1-2; CDR3aa: ASSLGTGGGYT
d_gene: TRBD1; v_gene: TRBV19; len: 12; j_gene: TRBJ1-1; CDR3aa: ASSIYQGGSEAF
d_gene: NA; v_gene: TRBV9; len: 13; j_gene: TRBJ1-6; CDR3aa: ASSVAEGGNSPLH
d_gene: TRBD1; v_gene: TRBV4-2; len: 13; j_gene: TRBJ1-1; CDR3aa: ASSQAAQGRTEAF
d_gene: NA; v_gene: TRBV30; len: 14; j_gene: TRBJ2-2; CDR3aa: AWSDSQRTNTGELF
d_gene: NA; v_gene: TRBV5-5; len: 14; j_gene: TRBJ1-6; CDR3aa: ASSFLGGLLFTPLH
d_gene: NA; v_gene: TRBV28; len: 12; j_gene: TRBJ1-2; CDR3aa: ASSLSGGVYGYT
d_gene: NA; v_gene: TRBV6-5; len: 10; j_gene: TRBJ2-5; CDR3aa: ASKAGQETQY
d_gene: NA; v_gene: TRBV6-5; len: 10; j_gene: TRBJ2-7; CDR3aa: ATMGGPYEQY
d_gene: NA; v_gene: TRBV30; len: 9; j_gene: TRBJ2-1; CDR3aa: AWSESHEQF
d_gene: NA; v_gene: TRBV29-1; len: 9; j_gene: TRBJ1-2; CDR3aa: SAFQGTGYT
d_gene: NA; v_gene: TRBV28; len: 11; j_gene: TRBJ1-2; CDR3aa: ASSEQLNYGYT
d_gene: NA; v_gene: TRBV5-6; len: 11; j_gene: TRBJ2-7; CDR3aa: ASSLTESYEQY
d_gene: TRBD2; v_gene: TRBV7-2; len: 13; j_gene: TRBJ2-1; CDR3aa: ASSFSGTNYNEQF
d_gene: NA; v_gene: TRBV19; len: 12; j_gene: TRBJ1-4; CDR3aa: ASSIARANEKLF
d_gene: NA; v_gene: TRBV30; len: 11; j_gene: TRBJ1-4; CDR3aa: AWRPGGYEKLF
d_gene: TRBD2; v_gene: TRBV2; len: 12; j_gene: TRBJ2-1; CDR3aa: ASSPTSGRREQF
d_gene: NA; v_gene: TRBV3-1/TRBV3-2; len: 13; j_gene: TRBJ1-1; CDR3aa: ASSPMAPGVTEAF
d_gene: NA; v_gene: TRBV19; len: 13; j_gene: TRBJ2-1; CDR3aa: ASSQEGLTYNEQF
d_gene: TRBD2; v_gene: TRBV3-1/TRBV3-2; len: 14; j_gene: TRBJ2-1; CDR3aa: ASSAKRGLGNNEQF
d_gene: NA; v_gene: TRBV2; len: 10; j_gene: TRBJ1-3; CDR3aa: ASTGSGNTIY
d_gene: NA; v_gene: TRBV6-6; len: 10; j_gene: TRBJ1-4; CDR3aa: ASRTGNEKLF
d_gene: NA; v_gene: TRBV6-2/TRBV6-3; len: 9; j_gene: TRBJ1-4; CDR3aa: ASSRGDELF
d_gene: NA; v_gene: TRBV28; len: 11; j_gene: TRBJ1-1; CDR3aa: ASSPPGVTEAF
d_gene: NA; v_gene: TRBV19; len: 14; j_gene: TRBJ2-5; CDR3aa: ASTQYGRGSLGDQY
d_gene: NA; v_gene: TRBV6-5; len: 10; j_gene: TRBJ1-4; CDR3aa: ASSPGGGGLF
d_gene: TRBD1; v_gene: TRBV5-4; len: 12; j_gene: TRBJ1-1; CDR3aa: ASSPDRVRTEAF